This TCR beta chain was observed in a study of T cell changes during pregnancy in multiple sclerosis. This table comes from immunoSEQ multiplex PCR, and its TCRdb copy is limited to in-frame clones, with some not included. Counted here are over 60,000 clones, about 91% occurring once; the ten biggest clones make up around 0.3%. The sequenced sample was CD4+ T cells from peripheral blood mononuclear cells, obtained in the third trimester of pregnancy. The source is a female donor in good health, enrolled as a control in a pregnancy study.

This CDR3 is CASSLGTSRKDTQYF. The DNA for the CDR3 is TGTGCCAGCAGCTTAGGGACTAGCCGCAAAGATACGCAGTATTTT. The chain links TRBV7-9 to TRBJ2-3; TRBD2 matches at 8 bases. The CDR3 has 15 amino acids. V trimming: 1 base; J trimming: 5 bases; junction bases outside the gene matches: 5. Germline CDR1 reads SEHNR; CDR2 reads FQNEAQ (reference sequence).